Presented here are 26 T cell receptor beta chains from one specimen sequenced in a study of response to subunit inactivated influenza vaccine. MiXCR was run by TCRdb on the RT-PCR reads, yielding one entry per CDR3 protein. The table has roughly 700,000 distinct CDR3 sequences, around 16% seen once. The sample was PBMCs from blood, taken 11 to 12 days after vaccination. The receptors were gathered from a middle-aged man who received an inactivated influenza vaccine.

This clonotype was picked up a small number of times. Since the CDR3 does not end with the conserved phenylalanine or tryptophan, this likely comes from a read error. The chain is built from TRBV27 and TRBJ1-2, with TRBD1 matching over 9 bases. This CDR3 comprises 14 residues. Germline V gene lookup returns CDR1 MNHEY and CDR2 SMNVEV (reference sequence). The junction had 5 bases not matched to a gene; V was cut back by 2 bases and J by 7 bases. The CDR3 coding sequence is TGTGCCAGCAGTTTAGAGGGACAGGGTTCTGGCTACACCCTC. This codes for CASSLEGQGSGYTL.

The gene calls are TRBV5-6 and TRBJ2-7, with 9 bases lining up with TRBD1. Germline V gene lookup returns CDR1 SGHDT and CDR2 YYEEEE. This CDR3 spans 16 amino acids. V lost 2 bases to trimming and J lost 1 base; unmatched junction nucleotides: 7. The DNA of the CDR3 is TGTGCCAGCAGCTTACCGGGACAGGGTCAATCCTACGAGCAGTACTTC. Translation gives CASSLPGQGQSYEQYF.

This clonotype was picked up many times. This chain uses TRBV5-1 with TRBJ1-1, with D uncertain. Germline V lookup: CDR1 SGHRS, CDR2 YFSETQ. The V end lost 5 bases, the J end lost 3 bases, and 11 bases lay between the germline ends. The CDR3 contains 13 residues. The CDR3 region has the DNA TGCGCCAGCAGGGTCCAGCGGGACACTGAAGCTTTCTTT. It codes for CASRVQRDTEAFF.

The rearrangement uses TRBV12-3 or TRBV12-4 and TRBJ2-7; D is undetermined. V shed 5 bases and J shed 2 bases, with 13 bases lying between them. This CDR3 is 14 amino acids long. Written as DNA, the CDR3 is TGTGCCAGCAGTAAACAATGGTGGGCCTACGAGCAGTACTTC. Translation: CASSKQWWAYEQYF.

In its sample, this clonotype was seen many times. V is TRBV4-3 and J is TRBJ2-1; D call uncertain. The CDR3 spans 12 residues. The germline V gene encodes CDR1 LGHNA and CDR2 YSLEER. Trimming shortened V by 0 bases and J by 12 bases, and 9 bases separated the two germline ends. CDR3 sequence reads: CASSQDQSRQFF. CDR3 coding DNA: TGCGCCAGCAGCCAAGATCAAAGCAGGCAGTTCTTC.

The chain carries TRBV14 and TRBJ2-3, with D possibly being TRBD1 or TRBD2 (5 bases each). V was trimmed by 3 bases and J by 2 bases, leaving 12 bases between them. Germline CDR1 is SGHDN and CDR2 is FVKESK. The CDR3 length is 15 residues. The CDR3 sequence: CASSQGTLATDTQYF. The CDR3 nucleotides read TGTGCCAGCAGCCAGGGGACCCTGGCCACAGATACGCAGTATTTT.

The table lists this clonotype with a few counts. The chain is built from TRBV7-2 and TRBJ2-7; D not certain. The CDR3 is 13 residues long. Trimming took off 6 bases at V and 4 bases at J, with 13 bases between the two ends. CDR1 SGHTA and CDR2 FQGNSA come from the germline V gene. The CDR3 protein is CASSNAGGYEQYF. The CDR3 bases are TGTGCCAGCAGTAACGCCGGTGGGTACGAGCAGTACTTC.

CDR3 DNA: TGTGCCAGCAGAGGGCCCGGGGAGCCCCAGCATTTT. Its translation: CASRGPGEPQHF. This rearrangement joins TRBV12-3 or TRBV12-4 to TRBJ1-5; D not resolved. V dropped 6 bases and J dropped 8 bases, with 11 bases sitting between them. CDR3 size: 12 residues.

The V gene is TRBV28, the J gene TRBJ1-1; no firm D call. Trimming stripped 3 bases from V and 6 bases from J, with 14 bases between. The CDR3 contains 14 residues. Germline V lookup: CDR1 MDHEN, CDR2 SYDVKM. CDR3 protein: CASSLRRLGAEAFF. CDR3 nucleotide sequence: TGTGCCAGCAGTTTGAGGCGCTTGGGCGCTGAAGCTTTCTTT.

This clonotype was found a few times. The rearrangement links TRBV10-3 to TRBJ1-1; no clear D. The CDR3 contains 13 residues. Germline V gives CDR1 ENHRY, CDR2 SYGVKD. With 2 bases removed from V and 2 bases from J, the gap between germline ends came to 6 bases. Here the CDR3 reads CAISEQTNTEAFF. CDR3 in DNA: TGTGCCATCAGTGAGCAAACCAACACTGAAGCTTTCTTT.

The chain couples TRBV6-2 or TRBV6-3 to TRBJ2-7; no clear D gene. Germline CDR1 MNHEY, CDR2 SVGEGT. CDR3 length: 11 amino acids. The chain's CDR3 is CASAFSYEQYF. CDR3 nucleotide sequence: TGTGCGTCGGCATTCTCCTACGAGCAGTACTTC.

The chain has TRBV5-1 and TRBJ2-3; 7 bases map to TRBD1. J lost 0 bases, V lost 4 bases, and 14 bases had no gene match. This CDR3 has 18 amino acids. Germline V gene lookup returns CDR1 SGHRS and CDR2 YFSETQ. The CDR3 spells CASSVQDLVQGSTDTQYF. Written as DNA, the CDR3 is TGCGCCAGCAGCGTGCAAGATCTTGTACAGGGGAGCACAGATACGCAGTATTTT.

This clonotype was seen only a few times. This chain uses TRBV9 with TRBJ2-7; no firm D call. This CDR3 region has 15 residues. V was cut by 0 bases and J by 2 bases, with 12 bases left in between. The germline V gene has CDR1 SGDLS and CDR2 YYNGEE. CDR3 nucleotide sequence: TGTGCCAGCAGCGTAGCTACGGTTCCAACCTACGAGCAGTACTTC. It yields the protein CASSVATVPTYEQYF.

The genes are TRBV27 and TRBJ1-3; D ambiguous. The CDR3 loop spans 15 amino acids. V was shortened by 4 bases and J by 3 bases, with 13 bases between the two germline ends. Germline V gene data show CDR1 as MNHEY and CDR2 as SMNVEV (reference sequence). The CDR3 coding sequence is TGTGCCAGCAGTTCACGGGGTTTTGGTGGAAACACCATATATTTT. This gives the protein CASSSRGFGGNTIYF.

The CDR3 is CASNNLVNEQFF. CDR3 bases: TGTGCCAGCAACAACCTGGTAAATGAGCAGTTCTTC. The chain is built from TRBV6-2 or TRBV6-3 and TRBJ2-1; D call uncertain. Germline V gene lookup returns CDR1 MNHEY and CDR2 SVGEGT. V gave up 7 bases and J gave up 7 bases, with 11 bases separating them. The CDR3 contains 12 residues.

This clonotype was seen more than once but under ten times. The rearrangement joins TRBV7-9 to TRBJ2-5, with D possibly called TRBD1 or TRBD2 (5 bases each). CDR3 length: 15 residues. Germline V gene sequence: CDR1 SEHNR, CDR2 FQNEAQ (reference sequence). V was trimmed by 3 bases and J by 4 bases, leaving 15 bases between them. The CDR3, as DNA: TGTGCCAGCAGCTTGGTTACGGGGCGTCGAGAGACCCAGTACTTC. Amino acid sequence: CASSLVTGRRETQYF.

The gene calls are TRBV12-3 or TRBV12-4 and TRBJ1-1, with 7 bases fitting TRBD1. After removal of 1 base from V and 11 bases from J, the junction contained 10 bases not matched to a gene. The CDR3 has 14 residues. This chain's CDR3 is CASSLEVQGSGAFF. DNA for the CDR3: TGTGCCAGCAGTTTAGAAGTACAGGGGAGTGGTGCTTTCTTT.

This clonotype turned up a few times. J is TRBJ2-1 and V is TRBV28; 9 positions agree with TRBD2. The CDR3 consists of 17 residues. Germline values: CDR1 MDHEN, CDR2 SYDVKM. V was pared by 5 bases and J by 7 bases, with 15 bases of the junction left unmatched. Here the CDR3 DNA reads TGTGCCAGCAGTCCAATTTCGTTGAGCGGGAGGACAAATGAGCAGTTCTTC. It yields the protein CASSPISLSGRTNEQFF.

CDR3 region: CASSLEGSTGELFF. CDR3 nucleotides: TGTGCCAGCAGCTTAGAGGGTTCCACCGGGGAGCTGTTTTTT. The chain combines TRBV11-2 with TRBJ2-2, with D hard to call. Between the trimmed V and J ends, which lost 0 bases and 4 bases, there was a span of 6 bases. Per germline, CDR1 SGHAT and CDR2 FQNNGV. The CDR3 spans 14 residues.

The chain links TRBV4-3 to TRBJ2-2, with TRBD2 identical over 7 bases. Germline values: CDR1 LGHNA, CDR2 YSLEER. V shed 0 bases, J shed 5 bases, and the junction held 6 bases outside the gene matches. This CDR3 is built from 16 residues. CDR3 amino acids: CASSQDSGTPTGELFF. The CDR3, as DNA: TGCGCCAGCAGCCAAGACAGCGGGACCCCAACCGGGGAGCTGTTTTTT.

V gene TRBV12-3 or TRBV12-4 combines with J gene TRBJ2-1; D possibly corresponds to TRBD2 (6 bases). Trimming pared 7 bases from V and 3 bases from J, leaving 19 bases between. The CDR3 runs 16 residues. The CDR3 nucleotides are TGTGCCAGCAAACAGACCAGCGGGCGGAACTACAATGAGCAGTTCTTC. Translated: CASKQTSGRNYNEQFF.

The chain links TRBV9 to TRBJ2-1; 9 bases match TRBD1. This CDR3 is 14 amino acids long. Germline loops: CDR1 SGDLS, CDR2 YYNGEE. Trimming cost V 2 bases and J 8 bases; bases outside gene matches: 5. This CDR3 reads CASSVGTGNYEQFF. CDR3 nucleotides: TGTGCCAGCAGCGTCGGGACAGGGAACTATGAGCAGTTCTTC.

CDR3 nucleotides: TGTGCCAGCAGCCAAGAGGTCCAGGCCTATGGCTACACCTTC. Translated: CASSQEVQAYGYTF. J is TRBJ1-2 and V is TRBV4-2; D call uncertain. The CDR3 extends over 14 amino acids. Germline assignment: CDR1 LGHNA and CDR2 YNFKEQ. Deletions cut 0 bases from V and 4 bases from J, with 9 bases between.

This clonotype was counted many times. This chain joins TRBV12-3 or TRBV12-4 and TRBJ2-3; 9 bases map to TRBD1. The J segment lost 4 bases and the V segment lost 5 bases, leaving 4 bases of the junction unmatched. The CDR3 sequence is 14 residues long. CDR3 DNA: TGTGCCAGCAGTGGGGGACAGGGCCCAGATACGCAGTATTTT. It is translated as CASSGGQGPDTQYF.

This chain joins TRBV6-2 or TRBV6-3 and TRBJ2-7; D may correspond to TRBD1 or TRBD2 (6 bases each). The CDR3 has 13 residues. V lost 10 bases and J 1 base, leaving 14 bases between the germline ends. From germline, CDR1 is MNHEY and CDR2 SVGEGT. The CDR3 protein is CAIRGPDSYEQYF. The CDR3 DNA follows: TGTGCCATCCGGGGGCCTGATTCCTACGAGCAGTACTTC.

This clonotype has more than one count but fewer than ten. V usage is TRBV20-1 and J usage is TRBJ1-1, with 7 bases fitting TRBD1. The V segment lost 0 bases and the J segment 3 bases; nucleotides outside the gene matches: 4. The germline CDR1 and CDR2 sequences are DFQATT and SNEGSKA (reference sequence). The CDR3 is made up of 14 amino acids. CDR3 loop: CSARDLQGYTEAFF. In nucleotides, the CDR3 is TGCAGTGCTAGAGATCTACAGGGGTACACTGAAGCTTTCTTT.